The 27 T cell receptor beta chains given below trace back to one sample, sequenced in a study of blood T cell repertoires in COVID-19. The data were produced by immunoSEQ multiplex PCR, yet TCRdb's version contains in-frame clones alone and is incomplete. The sample has a few hundred thousand clones; more than 70% are singletons. Sequencing was performed on peripheral blood. Source of these receptors: a woman in her fifties or sixties with acute or convalescent COVID-19.

This clone was counted between two and nine times. V gene TRBV11-3 combines with J gene TRBJ2-1; 7 bases align to TRBD2. The CDR3 totals 17 residues. CDR1 is SGHNT and CDR2 is YENEEA in the germline V gene. J lost 0 bases, V lost 1 base, and 6 bases had no gene match. This chain's CDR3 is CASSLVLAVGSYNEQFF. The CDR3 DNA reads as TGTGCCAGCAGCTTAGTCCTAGCGGTTGGCTCCTACAATGAGCAGTTCTTC.

The chain couples TRBV29-1 to TRBJ2-2; 7 bases are a match to TRBD1. V shed 5 bases, J shed 7 bases, and the junction held 10 bases outside the gene matches. Germline V lookup: CDR1 SQVTM, CDR2 ANQGSEA. The CDR3 extends over 14 amino acids. CDR3 amino acids: CSVKTGWDGGELFF. The CDR3 nucleotides are TGCAGCGTTAAGACAGGGTGGGATGGCGGGGAGCTGTTTTTT.

In this sample, this clone turned up a few times. CDR3 loop: CASSLEPNSYNEQFF. CDR3 in DNA: TGCGCCAGCAGCTTGGAGCCAAACAGCTACAATGAGCAGTTCTTC. The chain is built from TRBV5-1 and TRBJ2-1; no clear D gene. The germline V gene encodes CDR1 SGHRS and CDR2 YFSETQ. The CDR3 has 15 residues. V was trimmed by 0 bases and J by 3 bases, leaving 10 bases between them.

This clone was observed a single time. The V gene is TRBV12-3 or TRBV12-4, the J gene TRBJ1-1; a possible D gene is TRBD1 (6 bases). Trimming left V 3 bases short and J 8 bases short, with 10 bases between. This CDR3 has 12 amino acids. The CDR3: CASSFNREEAFF. The CDR3 DNA is TGTGCCAGCAGTTTTAACAGGGAGGAAGCTTTCTTT.

The chain couples TRBV19 to TRBJ1-2, with 8 nucleotides matching TRBD1. The CDR3 loop spans 14 amino acids. Unmatched junction bases numbered 4, after V lost 3 bases and J lost 4 bases. CDR1 LNHDA and CDR2 SQIVND come from the germline V gene (reference sequence). This chain's CDR3 is CASSMTGAAYGYTF. The CDR3 bases are TGTGCCAGTAGTATGACAGGGGCCGCCTATGGCTACACCTTC. The whole variable domain, filled in from reference TRBV19 and TRBJ1-2, reads DGGITQSPKYLFRKEGQNVTLSCEQNLNHDAMYWYRQDPGQGLRLIYYSQIVNDFQKGDIAEGYSVSREKKESFPLTVTSAQKNPTAFYLCASSMTGAAYGYTFGSGTRLTVV.

This chain links TRBV4-1 with TRBJ2-1; 16 bases align to TRBD2. The trim removed 6 bases at V and 9 bases at J, leaving 8 bases unmatched. Germline assignment: CDR1 MGHRA and CDR2 YSYEKL. The CDR3 is 16 residues long. The CDR3 here is CASRTAGTSGRGEQFF. DNA of the CDR3: TGCGCCAGCAGAACAGCCGGGACTAGCGGGAGGGGTGAGCAGTTCTTC.

The V gene is TRBV24-1, the J gene TRBJ2-7, with D unclear. Deletions cut 10 bases from V and 3 bases from J, with 15 bases between. There are 13 residues in the CDR3. Germline V lookup: CDR1 KGHDR, CDR2 SFDVKD. In DNA form, the CDR3 reads TGTGCCACAGGTGGGCTGATAAACTACGAGCAGTACTTC. Amino acids: CATGGLINYEQYF.

To note about this clone: This sample also contains other DNA sequences that code for the same CDR3. The V and J genes are TRBV18 and TRBJ1-3; TRBD1 matches 9 bases. The CDR3 extends over 16 amino acids. V shed 6 bases and J 0 bases; nucleotides not matched to a gene: 6. Germline assignment: CDR1 KGHSH and CDR2 LQKENI. In DNA, the CDR3 is TGTGCCAGCTCCCTTGGACAGGGGAACTCTGGAAACACCATATATTTT. This gives the protein CASSLGQGNSGNTIYF. The whole variable domain, remainder taken from reference TRBV18 and TRBJ1-3, is NAGVMQNPRHLVRRRGQEARLRCSPMKGHSHVYWYRQLPEEGLKFMVYLQKENIIDESGMPKERFSAEFPKEGPSILRIQQVVRGDSAAYFCASSLGQGNSGNTIYFGEGSWLTVV.

The gene calls are TRBV11-3 and TRBJ2-2, with D hard to call. Germline lookup yields CDR1 SGHNT and CDR2 YENEEA. The ends were cut back, 5 bases at V and 0 bases at J, with 19 bases in the middle. The CDR3 loop spans 18 amino acids. The CDR3: CASSPRWRHFPNTGELFF. The CDR3 DNA sequence: TGTGCCAGCAGCCCCCGCTGGCGACATTTCCCGAACACCGGGGAGCTGTTTTTT.

The chain recombines TRBV2 with TRBJ2-2; possibly TRBD2 for D (6 bases). CDR3 size: 15 residues. CDR1 and CDR2 (germline): SNHLY, FYNNEI. V was shortened by 7 bases and J by 3 bases, with 15 bases between the two germline ends. The CDR3 spells CASTEPGGDTGELFF. CDR3 sequence (DNA): TGTGCCAGCACAGAGCCAGGCGGGGACACCGGGGAGCTGTTTTTT.

The J gene is TRBJ1-6, the V gene TRBV7-3, with D uncertain. Germline CDR1 is SGHTA and CDR2 is FQGTGA. V shed 3 bases and J shed 0 bases, with 3 bases lying between them. The CDR3 consists of 14 residues. This chain's CDR3 is CASSFSSYNSPLHF. CDR3 nucleotide sequence: TGTGCCAGCAGCTTCAGCTCCTATAATTCACCCCTCCACTTT.

The CDR3 DNA reads TGTGCCAGCAGCGTGGGCAGGGGAGCCGGAAACACCATATATTTT. Its protein product is CASSVGRGAGNTIYF. The V gene is TRBV9, the J gene TRBJ1-3; a possible D gene is TRBD1 (6 bases). The length of the CDR3 is 15 residues. From germline, CDR1 is SGDLS and CDR2 YYNGEE. V lost 2 bases and J 4 bases, leaving 13 bases between the germline ends.

This clone was picked up a small number of times. The gene calls are TRBV5-8 and TRBJ1-5; D is ambiguous. This CDR3 has 14 amino acids. Germline V gene sequence: CDR1 SGHTS, CDR2 YDEGEE. Trimming took 6 bases from V and 6 from J, leaving 16 bases between them. CDR3 loop: CASKPDLGGQPQHF. DNA of the CDR3: TGTGCCAGCAAACCGGACCTAGGAGGTCAGCCCCAGCATTTT.

The rearrangement joins TRBV10-3 to TRBJ2-3; TRBD1 aligns across 9 bases. The CDR3 runs to 16 residues. J gave up 6 bases and V 1 base, and 8 bases lay outside the gene matches. The germline V gene has CDR1 ENHRY and CDR2 SYGVKD. CDR3 nucleotides: TGTGCCATCAGTGAGTACGGTCCCGGGACAGGGGATACGCAGTATTTT. It specifies CAISEYGPGTGDTQYF.

The rearrangement links TRBV12-3 or TRBV12-4 to TRBJ2-7; TRBD1 is a possible D gene (5 bases). Trimming shortened V by 0 bases and J by 5 bases, and 8 bases separated the two germline ends. This CDR3 is built from 13 residues. The CDR3 bases are TGTGCCAGCAGTTTAGCGGAAGGGGACGAGCAGTACTTC. Translation gives CASSLAEGDEQYF.

The chain recombines TRBV11-3 with TRBJ2-1, with D possibly TRBD1 on 6 matching bases. The CDR3 spans 15 residues. Germline CDR1 and CDR2: SGHNT and YENEEA. Between the trimmed V and J ends, which lost 4 bases and 4 bases, there was a span of 14 bases. This CDR3 reads CASSSGTPSYNEQFF. CDR3 coding DNA: TGTGCCAGCAGCTCCGGGACACCTTCATACAATGAGCAGTTCTTC.

The chain is built from TRBV11-2 and TRBJ1-1; D uncertain. CDR1 is SGHAT, CDR2 FQNNGV, per germline. The CDR3 loop spans 12 amino acids. Trimming took 2 bases from V and 11 from J, leaving 12 bases between them. The CDR3: CASSLLFQEAFF. The CDR3 nucleotides are TGTGCCAGCAGCTTACTTTTTCAAGAGGCTTTCTTT.

In this sample, this clone turned up a few times. V gene TRBV30 combines with J gene TRBJ1-2, with 7 bases aligning to TRBD1. The CDR3 loop spans 14 amino acids. CDR1 and CDR2 from the germline V gene are GTSNPN and SVGIG (reference sequence). The trim removed 2 bases at V and 4 bases at J, leaving 7 bases unmatched. CDR3 coding DNA: TGTGCCTGGAGTACCCCAGGGGGGTTCTATGGCTACACCTTC. Its translation: CAWSTPGGFYGYTF.

This clone was detected once. J is TRBJ2-1 and V is TRBV29-1, with D perhaps matching TRBD2 (5 bases). Per the germline V gene, CDR1 is SQVTM and CDR2 is ANQGSEA. Deletions cut 4 bases from V and 0 bases from J, with 7 bases between. The CDR3 length is 13 residues. Written as DNA, the CDR3 is TGCAGCGTTGCGAGGGCCTCCTACAATGAGCAGTTCTTC. Translating gives CSVARASYNEQFF.

In its sample, this clone was seen once. The rearrangement links TRBV27 to TRBJ2-3; 8 positions match TRBD2. The CDR3 is made up of 17 amino acids. In germline, CDR1 is MNHEY, CDR2 SMNVEV (reference sequence). V dropped 7 bases and J dropped 0; count of bases not matched to a gene: 12. The CDR3 is CASISYGTSGSTDTQYF. CDR3 sequence (DNA): TGTGCCAGCATCTCTTATGGTACTAGCGGCAGCACAGATACGCAGTATTTT.

The J gene is TRBJ1-1, the V gene TRBV7-9, with 8 bases lining up with TRBD1. This CDR3 spans 16 amino acids. Germline trimming cut 3 bases from V and 2 bases from J; bases unmatched to any gene: 8. Germline V CDR1 and CDR2: SEHNR, FQNEAQ (reference sequence). The CDR3 spells CASSFRTGLPNTEAFF. DNA of the CDR3: TGTGCCAGCAGCTTCCGGACAGGGCTCCCTAACACTGAAGCTTTCTTT.

The V gene is TRBV9, the J gene TRBJ1-1, with TRBD1 matching over 8 bases. CDR3 length equals 14 residues. V shed 4 bases and J 1 base; nucleotides not matched to a gene: 3. Germline values: CDR1 SGDLS, CDR2 YYNGEE. This CDR3 reads CASSLQGENTEAFF. The CDR3 DNA follows: TGTGCCAGCAGCTTACAGGGGGAGAACACTGAAGCTTTCTTT.

This chain joins TRBV19 and TRBJ2-1; possibly TRBD1 for D (6 bases). Trimming took 4 bases from V and 13 from J, leaving 23 bases between them. Germline CDR1 reads LNHDA; CDR2 reads SQIVND (reference sequence). The CDR3 is made up of 15 amino acids. The CDR3: CASSKGTSPILVQFF. The CDR3 nucleotides read TGTGCCAGTAGTAAGGGGACATCCCCGATCCTCGTTCAGTTCTTC.

The chain is built from TRBV28 and TRBJ1-3; D remains unclear. The length of the CDR3 is 15 residues. Germline CDR1 is MDHEN and CDR2 is SYDVKM. Trimming pared 4 bases from V and 0 bases from J, leaving 10 bases between. The CDR3 is CASSYERHSGNTIYF. The CDR3 DNA follows: TGTGCCAGCAGTTATGAGCGCCACTCTGGAAACACCATATATTTT.

The sample holds one count of this clone. V gene TRBV5-1 combines with J gene TRBJ2-1; 13 bases are shared with TRBD2. V was pared by 4 bases and J by 4 bases, with 5 bases of the junction left unmatched. There are 16 residues in the CDR3. Per the germline V gene, CDR1 is SGHRS and CDR2 is YFSETQ. The CDR3 bases are TGCGCCAGCAGCCCACTAGCGGGAGGGAGGTACAATGAGCAGTTCTTC. It encodes CASSPLAGGRYNEQFF.

This chain joins TRBV18 and TRBJ1-3; D gene ambiguous. Germline V gene lookup returns CDR1 KGHSH and CDR2 LQKENI. The CDR3 length is 15 residues. Trimming stripped 5 bases from V and 0 bases from J, with 11 bases between. CDR3 DNA: TGTGCCAGCTCAGGACTGGCCCGCTCTGGAAACACCATATATTTT. It yields the protein CASSGLARSGNTIYF. The variable domain in full, completed from reference TRBV18 and TRBJ1-3, reads NAGVMQNPRHLVRRRGQEARLRCSPMKGHSHVYWYRQLPEEGLKFMVYLQKENIIDESGMPKERFSAEFPKEGPSILRIQQVVRGDSAAYFCASSGLARSGNTIYFGEGSWLTVV.

The chain has TRBV2 and TRBJ1-3; D call uncertain. Trimming shortened V by 1 base and J by 2 bases, and 15 bases separated the two germline ends. Germline CDR1 reads SNHLY; CDR2 reads FYNNEI. The CDR3 contains 17 residues. CDR3 sequence: CASSEGEGWSAGNTIYF. The CDR3 DNA follows: TGTGCCAGCAGTGAAGGTGAGGGATGGTCTGCTGGAAACACCATATATTTT.